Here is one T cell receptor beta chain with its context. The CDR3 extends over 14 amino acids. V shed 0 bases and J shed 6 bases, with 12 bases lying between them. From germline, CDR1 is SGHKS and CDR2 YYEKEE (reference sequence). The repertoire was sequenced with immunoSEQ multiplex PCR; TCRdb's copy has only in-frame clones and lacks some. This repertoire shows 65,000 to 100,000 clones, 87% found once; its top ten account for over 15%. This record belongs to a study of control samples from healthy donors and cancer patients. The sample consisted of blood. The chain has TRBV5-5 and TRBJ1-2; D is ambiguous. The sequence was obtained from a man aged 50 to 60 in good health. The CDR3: CASSLGTDRHGYTF. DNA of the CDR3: TGTGCCAGCAGCTTGGGGACGGACCGACATGGCTACACCTTC.